Listed below are T cell receptor beta chains from one sample, sequenced in a study of cytomegalovirus exposure and HLA in healthy donors. Assay: immunoSEQ multiplex PCR; the TCRdb copy retains only in-frame clones and omits some. The sample holds about 230,000 clones; about 88% are singletons and the top ten take 0.24%. The sample taken for sequencing was PBMCs. The receptors come from a girl aged 2 to 9 in good health and CMV-seronegative. The CDR3 runs from the conserved cysteine through the conserved F or W. A D gene is named only where the DNA matches it firmly. Not all rows give a size; the values are once, few, many and, for expanded clones, a class.

clone size	J gene	V gene	D gene	CDR3 protein	CDR3 DNA
-	TRBJ2-3	TRBV6-6	-	CASTPLGQVKKQYF	TGTGCCAGCACCCCATTGGGCCAAGTAAAAAAACAGTATTTT
-	TRBJ1-2	TRBV5-5	-	CASSLAPGDYGYTF	TGTGCCAGCAGCTTGGCCCCGGGGGACTATGGCTACACCTTC
-	TRBJ2-3	TRBV7-6	TRBD2	CASSRTSGAFSDTQYF	TGTGCCAGCAGCCGGACTAGCGGGGCTTTCTCAGATACGCAGTATTTT
-	TRBJ1-4	TRBV5-1	-	CASSLEGVATNEKLFF	TGCGCCAGCAGCTTGGAGGGGGTGGCAACTAATGAAAAACTGTTTTTT
-	TRBJ2-7	TRBV7-8	TRBD1	CASSLAPGQGIGEQYF	TGTGCCAGCAGCTTAGCACCGGGACAGGGGATCGGGGAGCAGTACTTC
once	TRBJ2-5	TRBV30	-	CARKQRSTGTQYF	TGTGCCCGTAAGCAGAGGAGTACCGGGACCCAGTACTTC
-	TRBJ2-3	TRBV4-2	TRBD2	CASSQEKAGDTQYF	TGTGCCAGCAGCCAAGAAAAAGCGGGGGATACGCAGTATTTT
-	TRBJ2-5	TRBV6-5	-	CASSWTGGKTQYF	TGTGCCAGCAGTTGGACGGGGGGCAAGACCCAGTACTTC
few	TRBJ1-1	TRBV4-1	-	CASSQVAPGETEAFF	TGCGCCAGCAGCCAAGTTGCCCCAGGGGAAACTGAAGCTTTCTTT
-	TRBJ1-3	TRBV9	-	CASSAPPSGYGNTIYF	TGTGCCAGCAGCGCACCTCCCTCAGGGTACGGAAACACCATATATTTT
-	TRBJ1-1	TRBV12-1	-	CASSLTGNTEAFF	TGTGCCAGCAGCTTGACAGGGAACACTGAAGCTTTCTTT
once	TRBJ1-1	TRBV7-8	-	CASSQTVNTEAFF	TGTGCCAGCAGTCAAACGGTGAACACTGAAGCTTTCTTT
-	TRBJ2-3	TRBV9	-	CASSAYFRDSTDTQYF	TGTGCCAGCAGCGCATACTTCCGGGACTCCACAGATACGCAGTATTTT
-	TRBJ2-7	TRBV5-1	TRBD2	CASSLAGGGSSYEQYF	TGCGCCAGCAGCTTGGCCGGGGGGGGCAGCTCCTACGAGCAGTACTTC
-	TRBJ2-7	TRBV27	-	CASSGGGTYEQYF	TGTGCCAGCAGTGGTGGGGGGACCTACGAGCAGTACTTC
-	TRBJ2-5	TRBV4-2	TRBD2	CASSQWAGGLQETQYF	TGTGCCAGCAGCCAATGGGCGGGGGGCCTCCAAGAGACCCAGTACTTC
-	TRBJ2-7	TRBV30	-	CAWSVTGNEQYF	TGTGCCTGGAGTGTGACCGGGAACGAGCAGTACTTC
-	TRBJ1-2	TRBV2	-	CASLGGVVWDYTF	TGTGCCAGCTTGGGAGGGGTTGTTTGGGACTACACCTTC
-	TRBJ1-5	TRBV10-3	TRBD1	CAISDRWTGQRDNQPQHF	TGTGCCATCAGTGACCGATGGACAGGTCAGAGGGACAATCAGCCCCAGCATTTT
-	TRBJ2-6	TRBV4-1	TRBD1	CASSQVPGQNSGANVLTF	TGCGCCAGCAGCCAAGTACCGGGACAGAACTCTGGGGCCAACGTCCTGACTTTC